This entry features one TCR beta chain sequence. The CDR3 runs 14 residues. Between the trimmed V and J ends, which lost 2 bases and 3 bases, there was a span of 10 bases. The data were obtained in a study of control samples from healthy donors and cancer patients. Some clones are missing from TCRdb's copy, which holds only in-frame ones; the method was immunoSEQ multiplex PCR. The sample consists of 150,000 to 200,000 clones, roughly 90% of them appearing once. The clonotype originates from a man aged 30 to 45 in good health. The V and J genes are TRBV23-1 and TRBJ2-5, with unresolved D. TRBV23-1 is assigned to the ORF class and has an uncertain function. Sequencing used blood. CDR3 sequence reads: CASSQPGCEETQYF. DNA for the CDR3: TGCGCCAGCAGTCAACCCGGCTGCGAAGAGACCCAGTACTTC.